This T cell receptor beta chain appears in the sequencing data of a study of blood T cell repertoires in COVID-19. Study overall: T cells, B-cell-depleted T cells, or PBMCs supplied cDNA or gDNA.

Assay used: immunoSEQ multiplex PCR; TCRdb lists only in-frame clones, some missing. The profile shows 40,000 to 60,000 clones, about nine tenths of them singletons. The sequence came from a woman older than 75 with COVID-19, enrolled during active disease. Sequencing was done on a sample of peripheral blood.

CDR3 loop: CASSGLAGVSTYEQYF. Written as DNA, the CDR3 is TGTGCCAGCAGCGGACTAGCGGGAGTATCAACCTACGAGCAGTACTTC. V gene TRBV7-6 combines with J gene TRBJ2-7, with 13 nucleotides matching TRBD2. V shed 5 bases, J shed 2 bases, and the junction held 6 bases outside the gene matches. The CDR3 length is 16 residues. Germline V gene data show CDR1 as SGHVS and CDR2 as FNYEAQ.